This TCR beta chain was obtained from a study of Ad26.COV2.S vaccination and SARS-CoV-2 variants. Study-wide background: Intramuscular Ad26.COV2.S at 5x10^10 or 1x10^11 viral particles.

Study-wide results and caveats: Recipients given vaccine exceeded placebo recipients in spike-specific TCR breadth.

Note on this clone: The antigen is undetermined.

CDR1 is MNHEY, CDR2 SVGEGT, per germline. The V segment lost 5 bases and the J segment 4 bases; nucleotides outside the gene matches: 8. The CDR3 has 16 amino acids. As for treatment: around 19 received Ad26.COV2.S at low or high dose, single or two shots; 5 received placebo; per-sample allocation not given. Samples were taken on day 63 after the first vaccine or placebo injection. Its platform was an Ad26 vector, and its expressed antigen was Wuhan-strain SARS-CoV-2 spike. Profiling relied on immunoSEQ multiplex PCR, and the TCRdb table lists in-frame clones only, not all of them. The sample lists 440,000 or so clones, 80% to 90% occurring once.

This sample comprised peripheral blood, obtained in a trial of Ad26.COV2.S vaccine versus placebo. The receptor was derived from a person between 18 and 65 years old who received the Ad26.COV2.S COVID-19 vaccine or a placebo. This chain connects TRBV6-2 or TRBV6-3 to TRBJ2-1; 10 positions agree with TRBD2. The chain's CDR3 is CASSDPTSGKYNEQFF. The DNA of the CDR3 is TGTGCCAGCAGTGACCCAACTAGCGGGAAATACAATGAGCAGTTCTTC.